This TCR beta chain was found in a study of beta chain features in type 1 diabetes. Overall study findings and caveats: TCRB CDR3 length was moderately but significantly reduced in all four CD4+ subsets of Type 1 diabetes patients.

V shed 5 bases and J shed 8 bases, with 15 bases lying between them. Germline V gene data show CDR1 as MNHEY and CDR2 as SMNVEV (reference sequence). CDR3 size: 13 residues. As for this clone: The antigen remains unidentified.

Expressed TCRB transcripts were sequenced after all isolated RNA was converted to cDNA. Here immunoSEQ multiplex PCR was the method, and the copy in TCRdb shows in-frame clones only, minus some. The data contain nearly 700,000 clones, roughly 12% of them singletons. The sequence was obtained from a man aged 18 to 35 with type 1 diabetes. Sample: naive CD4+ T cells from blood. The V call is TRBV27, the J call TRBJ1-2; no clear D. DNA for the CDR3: TGTGCCAGCAGTCTCCACGGATTGCGCGGCTACACCTTC. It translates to CASSLHGLRGYTF.